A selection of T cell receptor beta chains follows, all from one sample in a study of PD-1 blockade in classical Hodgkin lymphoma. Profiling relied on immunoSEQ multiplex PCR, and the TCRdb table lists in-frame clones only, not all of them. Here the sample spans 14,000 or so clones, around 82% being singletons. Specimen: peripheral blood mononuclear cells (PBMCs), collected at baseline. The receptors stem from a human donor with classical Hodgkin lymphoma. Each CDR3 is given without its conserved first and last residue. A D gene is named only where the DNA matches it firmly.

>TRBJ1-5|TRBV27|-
ASSLQSRQPQH
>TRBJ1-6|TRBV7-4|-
ASSLEGAPDSPLH
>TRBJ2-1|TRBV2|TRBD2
ASSGLGSYNEQF
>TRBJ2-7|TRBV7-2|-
ASSLDGGLSSYEQY
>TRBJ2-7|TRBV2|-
ASSRTSESSYEQY
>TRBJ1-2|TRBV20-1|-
SAIGDGYT
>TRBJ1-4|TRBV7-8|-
ASSFGDPRDNEKLF
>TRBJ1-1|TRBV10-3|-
AITERPDAAAF
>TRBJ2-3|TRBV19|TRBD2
ASSRAGGFTDTQY
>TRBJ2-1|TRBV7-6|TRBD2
ASSSQRGDEQF
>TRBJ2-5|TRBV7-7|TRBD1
ASSSGTEETQY
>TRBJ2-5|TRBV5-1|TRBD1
ASSLFSRATGGQETQY
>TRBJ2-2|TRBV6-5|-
ASSYDRSRTGELF
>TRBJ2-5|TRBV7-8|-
ASSGQGKGN
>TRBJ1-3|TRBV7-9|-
ASSFRSTSGNTIY
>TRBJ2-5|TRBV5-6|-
ASSFDRWETQY
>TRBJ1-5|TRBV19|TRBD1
ASSGTGGNQPQH
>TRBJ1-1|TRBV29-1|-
SVESWEVMNTEAF
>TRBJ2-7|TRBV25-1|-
ASSGDTGSYEQY
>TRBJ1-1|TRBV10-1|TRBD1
ASSERDRGKAF
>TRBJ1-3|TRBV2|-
ASTRRASGNTIY
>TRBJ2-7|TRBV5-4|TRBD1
ASSHRGQGMNEQY
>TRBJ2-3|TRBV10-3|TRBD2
AISRTSVSTDTQY
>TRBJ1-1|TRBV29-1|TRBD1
SAQGAEAF
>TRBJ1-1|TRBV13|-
ASSAIQGPNTEAF
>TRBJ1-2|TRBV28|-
ASSLGGYGYT
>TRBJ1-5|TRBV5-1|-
ASSTPVYQGFDLNQPQH
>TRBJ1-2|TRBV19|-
ASIDDLMKGYT
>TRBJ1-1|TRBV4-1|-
ASSQEQNGKTEAF
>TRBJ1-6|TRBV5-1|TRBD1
ASSLGGADSPLH
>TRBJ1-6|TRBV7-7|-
ASSLDVNSPLH
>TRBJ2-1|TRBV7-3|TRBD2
ASSSPGLAGGNEQF
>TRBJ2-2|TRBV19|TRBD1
ASSIDRGAGELF
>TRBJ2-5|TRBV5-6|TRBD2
ASSPGLSGGY
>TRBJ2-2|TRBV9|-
ASSVSLKTSTNTGELF
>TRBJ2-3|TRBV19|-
ASRGGPDTQY
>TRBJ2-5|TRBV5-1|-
ASSSGLQTQY
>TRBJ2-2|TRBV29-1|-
SAYSANTGELF
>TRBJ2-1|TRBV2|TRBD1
ASSTVGRGTLGYNEQF
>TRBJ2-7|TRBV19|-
ASRSPGGSYEQY
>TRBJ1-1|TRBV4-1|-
ASSQGLMNTEAF
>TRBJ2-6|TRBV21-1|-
ASSEKNEGTYYGANVLT
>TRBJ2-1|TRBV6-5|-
ASSFDGRVGYNEQF
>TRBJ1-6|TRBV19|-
ASSIEGRSGSYNSPLH
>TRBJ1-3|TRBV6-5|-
ASSPTVSGNTIY
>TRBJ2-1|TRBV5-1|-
ASSLDVGVYNEQF
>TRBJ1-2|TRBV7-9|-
ASSLGWAAEGSGYT
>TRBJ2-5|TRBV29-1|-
SALGTPGGETQY